This TCR beta chain comes out of a study of T cells after yellow fever vaccination. Notes on the study in general: Post-booster samples contained most primary-vaccination clones (just under 98% CD4, almost 90% CD8). The appearance of a small share of clonotypes in both CD4 and CD8 compartments was observed. Abundant clonotypes from the bulk population could get into FACS-sorted repertoires as contaminants.

From germline, CDR1 is SGHRS and CDR2 YFSETQ. This CDR3 spans 13 amino acids. As TCR cDNA was made by 5'RACE template switching, a universal primer site and UMIs were added. TCRdb re-called the 5' RACE reads through MiXCR, storing one row per CDR3 protein. This table holds about 350,000 distinct CDR3 sequences, approximately 4% found once. This clonotype was seen more than once but under ten times. The antigen is undetermined. The junction shows a germline mismatch at one end, possibly a read error. J is TRBJ1-1 and V is TRBV5-1, with D possibly TRBD1 on 5 matching bases. The clonotype originates from a man aged 18 to 30 who received the YFV17D yellow fever vaccine. Material: PBMCs, obtained 5 days after the yellow fever booster vaccination. The CDR3 sequence is CASRLGEDTEAFF. The CDR3 coding sequence is TGCGCCAGCCGCTTGGGGGAGGACACTGAAGCTTTCTTT.